The 23 T cell receptor beta chains below were found in one sample sequenced in a study of cytomegalovirus exposure and HLA in healthy donors. The PCR used 60 Vbeta and 13 Jbeta primers. Using immunoSEQ multiplex PCR, the repertoire was profiled, and TCRdb retains in-frame clones only, with some absent. This sample has more than 100,000 clones; around 70% occur once, and the top ten carry roughly 8.2%. The material sequenced was PBMCs. These receptors came from a woman in her thirties or forties in good health and CMV-seropositive.

This clone came up once. This chain joins TRBV5-4 and TRBJ2-1, with D possibly matching TRBD1 (6 bases). From germline, CDR1 is SGHNT and CDR2 YYREEE (reference sequence). V was pared by 7 bases and J by 8 bases, with 22 bases between. This CDR3 is built from 15 residues. The CDR3 bases are TGTGCCAGCCCTGGGCGGCAGGGGCTGTCGGATGAGCAGTTCTTC. Amino acid sequence: CASPGRQGLSDEQFF.

This clone was seen more than once but under ten times. The chain combines TRBV7-6 with TRBJ1-2; 11 bases are a match to TRBD1. After removal of 4 bases from V and 3 bases from J, the junction contained 1 base not matched to a gene. This CDR3 has 14 residues. Germline CDR1 is SGHVS and CDR2 is FNYEAQ. CDR3 residues: CASSWGQGDYGYTF. CDR3 sequence (DNA): TGTGCCAGCAGCTGGGGACAGGGGGACTATGGCTACACCTTC.

The chain combines TRBV9 with TRBJ1-4, with 8 bases that match TRBD1. Germline CDR1 SGDLS, CDR2 YYNGEE. The CDR3 spans 17 residues. V shed 3 bases and J 8 bases; nucleotides not matched to a gene: 15. CDR3 loop: CASSAGGSWGETEKLFF. DNA for the CDR3: TGTGCCAGCAGCGCAGGGGGCAGCTGGGGGGAAACCGAAAAACTGTTTTTT.

The CDR3 DNA is TGTGCTAGTGGCCTCCGGGACAGGGCCCTGGCCAAAAACATTCAGTACTTC. Encoded protein: CASGLRDRALAKNIQYF. The chain combines TRBV12-5 with TRBJ2-4; 9 nucleotides align to TRBD1. This CDR3 is built from 17 residues. Trimming at V came to 6 bases and at J to 1 base, leaving 10 bases not matched to a gene. CDR1 and CDR2 from the germline V gene are LGHNT and FRNRAP.

The chain has TRBV7-6 and TRBJ1-2; D is possibly TRBD1 (6 bases). Trimming removed 6 bases from V and 3 bases from J, with 17 bases in between. The CDR3 length is 15 residues. From germline, CDR1 is SGHVS and CDR2 FNYEAQ. The CDR3 spells CASSPGGAGDYGYTF. The CDR3 DNA sequence: TGTGCCAGCAGTCCGGGGGGGGCCGGCGACTATGGCTACACCTTC.

This chain joins TRBV7-3 and TRBJ2-5; TRBD2 matches at 7 bases. With 3 bases clipped from V and 1 base from J, the junction kept 2 bases outside the gene matches. The CDR3 has 14 residues. Germline CDR1 SGHTA, CDR2 FQGTGA. CDR3 DNA: TGTGCCAGCAGCTTTTCTAGCGGCCAAGAGACCCAGTACTTC. It translates to CASSFSSGQETQYF.

This chain joins TRBV4-1 and TRBJ2-2; possibly TRBD1 for D (5 bases). Per the germline V gene, CDR1 is MGHRA and CDR2 is YSYEKL. Trimming shortened V by 0 bases and J by 5 bases, and 7 bases separated the two germline ends. The CDR3 has 14 residues. The CDR3 region is CASSQDPGTGELFF. DNA for the CDR3: TGCGCCAGCAGCCAAGATCCAGGGACCGGGGAGCTGTTTTTT.

Only one count was recorded for this clone. The genes are TRBV7-3 and TRBJ1-6; D is perhaps TRBD1 (6 bases). CDR1 SGHTA and CDR2 FQGTGA come from the germline V gene. The CDR3 contains 14 residues. The V end lost 3 bases, the J end lost 7 bases, and 10 bases lay between the germline ends. The CDR3, as DNA: TGTGCCAGCAGCTTCGGACAGCCGAATTCACCCCTCCACTTT. Translated: CASSFGQPNSPLHF.

The chain joins TRBV6-1 to TRBJ1-3; D is possibly TRBD1 (5 bases). This CDR3 is 14 amino acids long. V was shortened by 8 bases and J by 0 bases, with 11 bases between the two germline ends. Germline V gene data show CDR1 as MNHNS and CDR2 as SASEGT. The CDR3 DNA sequence: TGTGCCAGCGGTACAGGCGTCTCTGGAAACACCATATATTTT. This codes for CASGTGVSGNTIYF.

The chain is built from TRBV5-1 and TRBJ2-1; no clear D. The V end was cut by 3 bases, the J end by 5 bases, with 9 bases between. Germline CDR1 and CDR2: SGHRS and YFSETQ. The CDR3 loop spans 13 amino acids. The CDR3 DNA is TGCGCCAGCAGCTCAGACACGCACAATGAGCAGTTCTTC. Translation gives CASSSDTHNEQFF.

The V gene is TRBV5-1, the J gene TRBJ1-6; D perhaps matches TRBD1 (5 bases). The germline V and J ends were trimmed by 5 bases and 2 bases, with 17 bases remaining between them. The CDR3 is 17 residues long. Germline CDR1 is SGHRS and CDR2 is YFSETQ. The CDR3 DNA follows: TGCGCCAGCAGGCGTGGGGCAGGCCCGACCTATAATTCACCCCTCCACTTT. It translates to CASRRGAGPTYNSPLHF.

The rearrangement joins TRBV2 to TRBJ2-6, with D maybe TRBD1 (6 bases). CDR1 and CDR2 from the germline V gene are SNHLY and FYNNEI. Trimming took 11 bases from V and 1 from J, leaving 18 bases between them. This CDR3 is 16 amino acids long. CDR3 DNA: TGTGCCCCAGGGGCAGCCACCCTGTCTGGGGCCAACGTCCTGACTTTC. Amino acid sequence: CAPGAATLSGANVLTF.

The chain joins TRBV2 to TRBJ2-3; 11 nucleotides align to TRBD2. Germline values: CDR1 SNHLY, CDR2 FYNNEI. Unmatched junction bases numbered 6, after V lost 4 bases and J lost 6 bases. The CDR3 length is 15 residues. In DNA, the CDR3 is TGTGCCAGCAGTGCCTTAGCGGGGGGGCGGGATACGCAGTATTTT. Amino acids: CASSALAGGRDTQYF.

The chain combines TRBV7-2 with TRBJ2-5, with 7 bases fitting TRBD2. Germline trimming cut 1 base from V and 11 bases from J; bases unmatched to any gene: 13. The CDR3 runs 15 residues. Per the germline V gene, CDR1 is SGHTA and CDR2 is FQGNSA. The CDR3 coding sequence is TGTGCCAGCAGCTTAGGCGGGGGATCCGTTCAAGAGCAGTACTTC. It is translated as CASSLGGGSVQEQYF.

This clone was detected only a few times. This chain connects TRBV7-9 to TRBJ2-4; D might be TRBD1 (6 bases). CDR1 and CDR2 from the germline V gene are SEHNR and FQNEAQ (reference sequence). Trimming removed 5 bases from V and 9 bases from J, with 17 bases in between. This CDR3 has 14 residues. CDR3 sequence reads: CASSAAGVTGIQYF. Written as DNA, the CDR3 is TGTGCCAGCAGCGCCGCTGGAGTGACAGGCATTCAGTACTTC.

There are a few counts of this clone. This chain uses TRBV19 with TRBJ1-1, with D tentatively TRBD1 (5 bases). CDR3 size: 13 residues. V shed 6 bases and J shed 8 bases, with 16 bases lying between them. Germline values: CDR1 LNHDA, CDR2 SQIVND (reference sequence). CDR3 sequence: CASRRGGVDEAFF. In nucleotides, the CDR3 is TGTGCCAGTAGACGTGGGGGGGTTGACGAAGCTTTCTTT.

V and J are TRBV6-1 and TRBJ2-1; 7 bases are shared with TRBD1. The trim removed 8 bases at V and 4 bases at J, leaving 5 bases unmatched. The CDR3 has 13 amino acids. Germline V gives CDR1 MNHNS, CDR2 SASEGT. The CDR3 here is CASRDRLYNEQFF. The CDR3, as DNA: TGTGCCAGCCGGGACAGACTTTACAATGAGCAGTTCTTC.

This clone has just a few counts. The same CDR3 also results from other DNA sequences found in this sample. This chain joins TRBV5-1 and TRBJ2-3; D possibly corresponds to TRBD1 (6 bases). With 4 bases removed from V and 0 bases from J, the gap between germline ends came to 9 bases. The CDR3 is made up of 14 amino acids. CDR1 and CDR2 (germline): SGHRS, YFSETQ. The chain's CDR3 is CASSLGQSTDTQYF. In nucleotides, the CDR3 is TGCGCCAGCAGCCTCGGACAGAGCACAGATACGCAGTATTTT.

The J gene is TRBJ2-3, the V gene TRBV7-2, with 8 bases aligning to TRBD2. J gave up 6 bases and V 3 bases, and 5 bases lay outside the gene matches. Germline V gene lookup returns CDR1 SGHTA and CDR2 FQGNSA. This CDR3 is built from 14 residues. CDR3 sequence (DNA): TGTGCCAGCAGCTTCTACACGGGGGGGGATACGCAGTATTTT. It encodes CASSFYTGGDTQYF.

V and J are TRBV7-9 and TRBJ2-2, with unresolved D. The CDR3 contains 12 residues. The germline V gene encodes CDR1 SEHNR and CDR2 FQNEAQ (reference sequence). V dropped 5 bases and J dropped 6 bases, with 7 bases sitting between them. The chain's CDR3 is CASSLPPGELFF. CDR3 nucleotides: TGTGCCAGCAGCCTCCCCCCCGGGGAGCTGTTTTTT.

This chain links TRBV6-1 with TRBJ1-2; D possibly corresponds to TRBD1 (5 bases). Trimming took 2 bases from V and 8 from J, leaving 15 bases between them. This CDR3 contains 14 residues. CDR1 and CDR2 from the germline V gene are MNHNS and SASEGT. The CDR3 region is CASSENPRGRGYTF. The CDR3 region has the DNA TGTGCCAGCAGTGAAAACCCGCGGGGGAGGGGCTACACCTTC.

The V gene is TRBV11-3, the J gene TRBJ2-5, with a weak D call TRBD1 (5 bases). The CDR3 sequence is 13 residues long. CDR1 SGHNT and CDR2 YENEEA come from the germline V gene. The germline V and J ends were trimmed by 2 bases and 5 bases, with 9 bases remaining between them. Written as DNA, the CDR3 is TGTGCCAGCAGCTTATTGGGGCGCGAGACCCAGTACTTC. Residues: CASSLLGRETQYF.

The chain combines TRBV29-1 with TRBJ2-3; 11 nucleotides agree with TRBD2. Germline loops: CDR1 SQVTM, CDR2 ANQGSEA. The V and J ends lost 7 bases and 1 base, in that order; junction bases with no gene match: 1. The CDR3 contains 13 residues. The CDR3 sequence is CSATSGGTDTQYF. The DNA for the CDR3 is TGCAGCGCGACTAGCGGGGGCACAGATACGCAGTATTTT.